What follows describes a single T cell receptor beta chain. What it binds is not known. Peripheral blood genomic DNA, not sorted cells or RNA, was the template. The data were taken from a study of T cell repertoires in aging, cancer and after chemotherapy. Overall study: Clear clonal overlap appeared across healthy donor samples taken over several months to years.

V lost 0 bases and J 8 bases, leaving 13 bases between the germline ends. The CDR3 has 15 residues. Study observations and caveats: Compared with age-matched healthy donors, untreated hematological or solid cancer patients showed higher blood TCR clonality. Median generation probability rose over the chemotherapy interval in each cancer cohort, suggesting rebound thymic output.

Multiplex touch-down PCR with TRB-A/B primers amplified rearranged V-D-J TRB sequences. TCRdb redid the calling of the multiplex PCR reads with MiXCR, one entry per CDR3 protein. Of about 12,000 distinct CDR3 sequences detected, 30% to 40% appear once; the ten largest clones hold around 10%. The V call is TRBV12-3 or TRBV12-4, the J call TRBJ2-2, with D perhaps matching TRBD2 (7 bases). The source of this sequence is a human donor in good health. The donor label of this sample is uncertain. The sequenced material came from blood. CDR3 sequence: CASSLAGGGGGELFF. The CDR3 DNA reads as TGTGCCAGCAGTTTAGCGGGGGGGGGCGGTGGGGAGCTGTTTTTT.